This TCR beta chain is from a study of blood T cells in healthy people across ages. Study results and caveats: Diversity of TCR beta per million T cells declined in a roughly linear way with age.

For the second PCR, which ran for about 7 to 11 cycles, a sample-barcoded 5' primer and a J-beta primer mix were used. Researchers report that a template-switch adaptor with 12 random nucleotides tagged each cDNA molecule. TCRdb independently ran MiXCR on the 5' RACE reads; one entry per CDR3 protein. The data contain about 1,500,000 distinct CDR3 sequences, approximately 42% of them singletons. Note on this clonotype: As yet, its antigen is unknown.

The CDR3 sequence is 14 residues long. CDR1 is DFQATT, CDR2 SNEGSKA, per germline (reference sequence). Germline trimming cut 6 bases from V and 2 bases from J; bases unmatched to any gene: 7. Sequenced: blood. The TCR originated in a woman aged 18 to 35 in good health. This sequence joins TRBV20-1 and TRBJ2-1, with TRBD2 identical over 7 bases. CDR3 sequence: CSASIAGPYNEQFF. CDR3 bases: TGCAGTGCGAGCATAGCGGGTCCCTACAATGAGCAGTTCTTC.